The rows below give T cell receptor beta chains drawn from one sample of a study of technical replicates of blood from several donors. Sequenced by immunoSEQ multiplex PCR; TCRdb stores in-frame clones only, minus some. This sample has about 79,000 clones, with approximately 92% found just once. Sequencing used T cells isolated from PBMCs. The receptors were sampled from a human donor in good health. Some clones in this sample may be carry-over from other donors' samples. Both conserved end residues are part of each CDR3. D genes are given only for firm matches. Size is omitted from some rows. Given values are once, few, many or a class for expanded clones.

v_call: TRBV11-2
j_call: TRBJ2-4
clone_size: NA
d_call: TRBD1
cdr3_aa: CASSFQGVAKNIQYF
cdr3_nt: TGTGCCAGCAGCTTTCAGGGGGTCGCCAAAAACATTCAGTACTTC

v_call: TRBV28
j_call: TRBJ2-1
clone_size: NA
d_call: TRBD2
cdr3_aa: CASSSGRPPTREQFF
cdr3_nt: TGTGCCAGCAGTAGCGGGAGGCCCCCCACGCGAGAGCAGTTCTTC

v_call: TRBV2
j_call: TRBJ1-5
clone_size: NA
d_call: TRBD1
cdr3_aa: CASTGQGAIQPQHF
cdr3_nt: TGTGCCAGCACTGGACAGGGGGCAATTCAGCCCCAGCATTTT

v_call: TRBV7-3
j_call: TRBJ2-1
clone_size: NA
d_call: TRBD2
cdr3_aa: CASSSFTSGSKFSYNEQFF
cdr3_nt: TGTGCCAGCAGCTCCTTTACTAGCGGGAGTAAATTTTCCTACAATGAGCAGTTCTTC

v_call: TRBV19
j_call: TRBJ1-3
clone_size: NA
d_call: NA
cdr3_aa: CASSVAAGGNTIYF
cdr3_nt: TGTGCCAGTAGTGTAGCCGCCGGTGGAAACACCATATATTTT

v_call: TRBV4-1
j_call: TRBJ1-3
clone_size: NA
d_call: NA
cdr3_aa: CASSQDYRFSGNTIYF
cdr3_nt: TGCGCCAGCAGCCAAGATTACAGGTTCTCTGGAAACACCATATATTTT

v_call: TRBV10-3
j_call: TRBJ1-3
clone_size: NA
d_call: NA
cdr3_aa: CAIGMGAGSGNTIYF
cdr3_nt: TGTGCCATCGGTATGGGGGCAGGGTCTGGAAACACCATATATTTT

v_call: TRBV7-9
j_call: TRBJ2-7
clone_size: NA
d_call: NA
cdr3_aa: CASSPTRDTSLQYF
cdr3_nt: TGTGCCAGCAGCCCTACCCGGGACACCTCTCTCCAGTACTTC

v_call: TRBV27
j_call: TRBJ1-5
clone_size: NA
d_call: TRBD1
cdr3_aa: CASSIQGSFNQPQHF
cdr3_nt: TGTGCCAGCAGCATACAGGGGTCATTCAATCAGCCCCAGCATTTT

v_call: TRBV9
j_call: TRBJ2-1
clone_size: NA
d_call: TRBD2
cdr3_aa: CASSAGLAKNEQFF
cdr3_nt: TGTGCCAGCAGCGCCGGACTAGCGAAGAATGAGCAGTTCTTC

v_call: TRBV5-6
j_call: TRBJ1-1
clone_size: NA
d_call: NA
cdr3_aa: CASSLGPKLFF
cdr3_nt: TGTGCCAGCAGCTTGGGCCCGAAACTCTTCTTT

v_call: TRBV18
j_call: TRBJ1-1
clone_size: NA
d_call: NA
cdr3_aa: CASSPWEEGTEAFF
cdr3_nt: TGTGCCAGCTCACCGTGGGAGGAAGGCACTGAAGCTTTCTTT

v_call: TRBV18
j_call: TRBJ2-7
clone_size: medium-sized
d_call: NA
cdr3_aa: CASSPQGGGTYEQYF
cdr3_nt: TGTGCCAGCTCACCACAAGGAGGTGGTACCTACGAGCAGTACTTC

v_call: TRBV10-2
j_call: TRBJ1-2
clone_size: NA
d_call: TRBD1
cdr3_aa: CASSEPSLDRDDYGYTF
cdr3_nt: TGCGCCAGCAGTGAGCCTTCCTTGGACAGGGACGACTATGGCTACACCTTC

v_call: TRBV18
j_call: TRBJ2-1
clone_size: NA
d_call: NA
cdr3_aa: CASSPSGLYNEQFF
cdr3_nt: TGTGCCAGCTCACCTAGCGGTCTATACAATGAGCAGTTCTTC

v_call: TRBV9
j_call: TRBJ1-5
clone_size: NA
d_call: TRBD1
cdr3_aa: CASSTGDQAQHF
cdr3_nt: TGTGCCAGCAGTACAGGGGATCAGGCCCAGCATTTT

v_call: TRBV21-1
j_call: TRBJ2-2
clone_size: once
d_call: NA
cdr3_aa: CASSKARRTSVFQYTGELFF
cdr3_nt: TGTGCCAGCAGCAAAGCGAGGAGGACTAGCGTCTTTCAGTACACCGGGGAGCTGTTTTTT

v_call: TRBV6-6
j_call: TRBJ2-1
clone_size: NA
d_call: TRBD1
cdr3_aa: CASSLDRVPYNEQFF
cdr3_nt: TGTGCCAGCAGCCTCGACAGGGTCCCCTACAATGAGCAGTTCTTC

v_call: TRBV28
j_call: TRBJ1-1
clone_size: NA
d_call: NA
cdr3_aa: CASRGTLAFF
cdr3_nt: TGTGCCAGCAGAGGGACACTGGCTTTCTTT

v_call: TRBV7-9
j_call: TRBJ2-2
clone_size: NA
d_call: TRBD1
cdr3_aa: CASSSHPGQPELFF
cdr3_nt: TGTGCCAGCAGCTCACACCCGGGACAGCCTGAGCTGTTTTTT

v_call: TRBV4-1
j_call: TRBJ1-2
clone_size: NA
d_call: NA
cdr3_aa: CASKKTGNYGYTF
cdr3_nt: TGCGCCAGCAAAAAGACAGGCAACTATGGCTACACCTTC

v_call: TRBV10-3
j_call: TRBJ2-5
clone_size: NA
d_call: NA
cdr3_aa: CAISAGEETQYF
cdr3_nt: TGTGCCATCAGTGCCGGGGAAGAGACCCAGTACTTC

v_call: TRBV19
j_call: TRBJ1-1
clone_size: NA
d_call: TRBD1
cdr3_aa: CASSTHRGRNTEAFF
cdr3_nt: TGTGCCAGTAGCACTCACAGGGGGAGGAACACTGAAGCTTTCTTT

v_call: TRBV9
j_call: TRBJ1-3
clone_size: few
d_call: NA
cdr3_aa: CASSVVATAASGNTIYF
cdr3_nt: TGTGCCAGCAGCGTAGTGGCAACAGCCGCCTCTGGAAACACCATATATTTT

v_call: TRBV5-5
j_call: TRBJ1-1
clone_size: NA
d_call: TRBD1
cdr3_aa: CASSTPTGERTEAFF
cdr3_nt: TGTGCCAGCAGCACACCCACAGGGGAGAGGACTGAAGCTTTCTTT

v_call: TRBV11-2
j_call: TRBJ1-2
clone_size: NA
d_call: TRBD1
cdr3_aa: CASSLGQHYGYTF
cdr3_nt: TGTGCCAGCAGCCTGGGACAGCACTATGGCTACACCTTC

v_call: TRBV19
j_call: TRBJ2-5
clone_size: NA
d_call: NA
cdr3_aa: CASSAGQETQYF
cdr3_nt: TGTGCCAGTAGTGCGGGGCAAGAGACCCAGTACTTC

v_call: TRBV28
j_call: TRBJ2-1
clone_size: once
d_call: NA
cdr3_aa: CASSFVQNNEQFF
cdr3_nt: TGTGCCAGCAGTTTTGTGCAGAACAATGAGCAGTTCTTC

v_call: TRBV9
j_call: TRBJ2-7
clone_size: NA
d_call: NA
cdr3_aa: CASSRTHGEGYEQYF
cdr3_nt: TGTGCCAGCAGCCGGACTCACGGGGAAGGGTACGAGCAGTACTTC

v_call: TRBV18
j_call: TRBJ1-1
clone_size: NA
d_call: NA
cdr3_aa: CASSPLVGLSTEAFF
cdr3_nt: TGTGCCAGCTCACCCCTCGTGGGACTGAGCACTGAAGCTTTCTTT

v_call: TRBV2
j_call: TRBJ2-2
clone_size: NA
d_call: TRBD1
cdr3_aa: CASSKDRGVTGELFF
cdr3_nt: TGTGCCAGCAGTAAGGACAGGGGGGTCACCGGGGAGCTGTTTTTT

v_call: TRBV5-5
j_call: TRBJ1-1
clone_size: NA
d_call: TRBD1
cdr3_aa: CASSLATGVMNTEAFF
cdr3_nt: TGTGCCAGCAGCTTGGCCACAGGGGTCATGAACACTGAAGCTTTCTTT

v_call: TRBV13
j_call: TRBJ2-4
clone_size: NA
d_call: NA
cdr3_aa: CASSLGPGENIQYF
cdr3_nt: TGTGCCAGCAGCTTAGGCCCCGGGGAAAACATTCAGTACTTC

v_call: TRBV9
j_call: TRBJ1-5
clone_size: NA
d_call: NA
cdr3_aa: CASSRDINQPQHF
cdr3_nt: TGTGCCAGCAGCCGAGACATTAATCAGCCCCAGCATTTT

v_call: TRBV9
j_call: TRBJ1-1
clone_size: few
d_call: TRBD1
cdr3_aa: CASSRQGQNTEAFF
cdr3_nt: TGTGCCAGCAGTAGACAGGGACAGAACACTGAAGCTTTCTTT

v_call: TRBV19
j_call: TRBJ2-5
clone_size: NA
d_call: NA
cdr3_aa: CASSLQIQETQYF
cdr3_nt: TGTGCCAGTAGTTTACAGATACAAGAGACCCAGTACTTC

v_call: TRBV6-1
j_call: TRBJ2-7
clone_size: NA
d_call: NA
cdr3_aa: CASSEVWQGVSEQYF
cdr3_nt: TGTGCCAGCAGTGAAGTCTGGCAGGGTGTTAGCGAGCAGTACTTC

v_call: TRBV5-6
j_call: TRBJ2-7
clone_size: NA
d_call: TRBD1
cdr3_aa: CASSSIGQGAYEQYF
cdr3_nt: TGTGCCAGCAGCTCGATTGGACAGGGGGCATACGAGCAGTACTTC

v_call: TRBV5-4
j_call: TRBJ1-2
clone_size: few
d_call: NA
cdr3_aa: CASSLGVNGYTF
cdr3_nt: TGTGCCAGCAGCTTGGGAGTGAATGGCTACACCTTC

v_call: TRBV18
j_call: TRBJ2-2
clone_size: few
d_call: NA
cdr3_aa: CASSPLGGTNTGELFF
cdr3_nt: TGTGCCAGCTCACCTTTAGGGGGAACGAACACCGGGGAGCTGTTTTTT

v_call: TRBV6-6
j_call: TRBJ2-7
clone_size: NA
d_call: NA
cdr3_aa: CASSFTGYEQYF
cdr3_nt: TGTGCCAGCAGCTTTACAGGTTACGAGCAGTACTTC

v_call: TRBV6-1
j_call: TRBJ2-3
clone_size: NA
d_call: NA
cdr3_aa: CASSEAGAKDTQYF
cdr3_nt: TGTGCCAGCAGTGAAGCGGGAGCCAAGGATACGCAGTATTTT

v_call: TRBV9
j_call: TRBJ1-2
clone_size: NA
d_call: TRBD1
cdr3_aa: CASSERTGEFHGYTF
cdr3_nt: TGTGCCAGCAGCGAACGGACAGGAGAATTCCATGGCTACACCTTC

v_call: TRBV27
j_call: TRBJ2-1
clone_size: NA
d_call: TRBD2
cdr3_aa: CASSYSSGSSYNEQFF
cdr3_nt: TGTGCCAGCAGTTATTCTAGCGGGAGTTCCTACAATGAGCAGTTCTTC

v_call: TRBV7-6
j_call: TRBJ2-1
clone_size: NA
d_call: NA
cdr3_aa: CASSLKFNEQFF
cdr3_nt: TGTGCCAGCAGCCTTAAATTCAATGAGCAGTTCTTC

v_call: TRBV5-4
j_call: TRBJ2-5
clone_size: NA
d_call: NA
cdr3_aa: CASSLQVWETQYF
cdr3_nt: TGTGCCAGCAGTCTACAGGTTTGGGAGACCCAGTACTTC

v_call: TRBV28
j_call: TRBJ1-5
clone_size: NA
d_call: TRBD1
cdr3_aa: CASVGQGLNQPQHF
cdr3_nt: TGTGCCAGCGTGGGACAGGGGTTGAACCAGCCCCAGCATTTT

v_call: TRBV11-3
j_call: TRBJ2-3
clone_size: NA
d_call: TRBD1
cdr3_aa: CASSLGQDFSDTQYF
cdr3_nt: TGTGCCAGCAGCTTGGGACAGGACTTCTCAGATACGCAGTATTTT

v_call: TRBV28
j_call: TRBJ1-1
clone_size: NA
d_call: NA
cdr3_aa: CASSVGLYTEAFF
cdr3_nt: TGTGCCAGCAGTGTAGGACTTTACACTGAAGCTTTCTTT

v_call: TRBV19
j_call: TRBJ2-7
clone_size: NA
d_call: NA
cdr3_aa: CASSIDLGSYEQYF
cdr3_nt: TGTGCCAGTAGTATAGATCTGGGCAGCTACGAGCAGTACTTC

v_call: TRBV7-6
j_call: TRBJ1-5
clone_size: NA
d_call: NA
cdr3_aa: CASSLEGGSVYQPQHF
cdr3_nt: TGTGCCAGCAGCTTAGAAGGAGGCTCGGTGTATCAGCCCCAGCATTTT

v_call: TRBV7-2
j_call: TRBJ1-2
clone_size: NA
d_call: NA
cdr3_aa: CASGKEGYNYGYTF
cdr3_nt: TGTGCCAGCGGAAAGGAGGGATATAACTATGGCTACACCTTC

v_call: TRBV4-1
j_call: TRBJ1-1
clone_size: NA
d_call: NA
cdr3_aa: CASSHGHPGNTEAFF
cdr3_nt: TGCGCCAGCAGCCATGGACATCCAGGGAACACTGAAGCTTTCTTT